The 8 T cell receptor beta chains listed next were all sequenced from one sample in a study of cytomegalovirus exposure and HLA in healthy donors. The PCR contained 60 Vbeta and 13 Jbeta primers. Here immunoSEQ multiplex PCR was the method, and the copy in TCRdb shows in-frame clones only, minus some. The sample comprises under 200,000 clones, 86% of which are singletons, and under 2% rests with the top ten. Sequencing was performed on PBMCs. The receptor source for this set is a woman between 18 and 29 years old in good health and CMV-seronegative.

The chain combines TRBV28 with TRBJ1-1; TRBD1 is a possible D gene (5 bases). Trimming cost V 3 bases and J 12 bases, with 8 bases left between them. The CDR3 loop spans 10 amino acids. Germline V gene data show CDR1 as MDHEN and CDR2 as SYDVKM. CDR3 in DNA: TGTGCCAGCAGTTTGCAGGGTACTTTCTTT. Protein: CASSLQGTFF.

The V call is TRBV27, the J call TRBJ1-6; 9 bases are shared with TRBD1. There are 15 residues in the CDR3. Germline V gene lookup returns CDR1 MNHEY and CDR2 SMNVEV (reference sequence). V trimming: 6 bases; J trimming: 11 bases; junction bases outside the gene matches: 11. CDR3 residues: CASSLMTGGTTPLHF. CDR3 in DNA: TGTGCCAGCAGCCTCATGACAGGGGGTACGACACCCCTCCACTTT.

This rearrangement joins TRBV28 to TRBJ2-1, with TRBD2 matching 9 bases. This CDR3 comprises 15 residues. With 2 bases clipped from V and 4 bases from J, the junction kept 3 bases outside the gene matches. Germline CDR1 is MDHEN and CDR2 is SYDVKM. DNA of the CDR3: TGTGCCAGCAGTTTAGCTAGCGGGGTTTACAATGAGCAGTTCTTC. Protein sequence: CASSLASGVYNEQFF.

This chain connects TRBV10-3 to TRBJ2-5; D is unresolved. CDR3 length: 12 residues. The germline CDR1 and CDR2 sequences are ENHRY and SYGVKD. Trimming pared 3 bases from V and 1 base from J, leaving 3 bases between. CDR3 loop: CAISDVQETQYF. In DNA form, the CDR3 reads TGTGCCATCAGTGACGTCCAAGAGACCCAGTACTTC.

The chain uses TRBV19 and TRBJ2-5, with 8 bases that match TRBD2. J was trimmed by 7 bases and V by 6 bases; bases with no gene match: 16. The CDR3 consists of 16 residues. Germline lookup yields CDR1 LNHDA and CDR2 SQIVND (reference sequence). In DNA, the CDR3 is TGTGCCAGTAGCCTGGAGAGCGGGGGAGGCCCTCGGACCCAGTACTTC. Protein product: CASSLESGGGPRTQYF.

This clone has only one observation. The rearrangement uses TRBV4-1 and TRBJ2-1; 8 bases map to TRBD2. The trim removed 0 bases at V and 5 bases at J, leaving 6 bases unmatched. CDR3 length: 16 residues. Germline CDR1 MGHRA, CDR2 YSYEKL. Here the CDR3 reads CASSQDEAGVDNEQFF. CDR3 in DNA: TGCGCCAGCAGCCAAGATGAAGCGGGGGTAGACAATGAGCAGTTCTTC.

In this sample, this clone turned up many times. This chain uses TRBV6-4 with TRBJ2-3; 7 bases align to TRBD2. The CDR3 consists of 15 residues. With 7 bases clipped from V and 1 base from J, the junction kept 8 bases outside the gene matches. Germline CDR1 and CDR2: MRHNA and SNTAGT. This CDR3 reads CASTPQAGGTDTQYF. CDR3 coding DNA: TGTGCCAGCACTCCCCAGGCGGGGGGCACAGATACGCAGTATTTT.

V usage is TRBV27 and J usage is TRBJ2-7; TRBD2 agrees at 8 bases. The CDR3 runs 17 residues. CDR1 MNHEY and CDR2 SMNVEV come from the germline V gene (reference sequence). The V segment lost 3 bases and the J segment 5 bases; nucleotides outside the gene matches: 15. CDR3 residues: CASSFSFPSGSLHEQYF. In DNA, the CDR3 is TGTGCCAGCAGTTTCTCCTTTCCCAGCGGGAGCCTCCACGAGCAGTACTTC.